A single sample is the source of the 3 T cell receptor beta chains below, sequenced in a study of cytomegalovirus exposure and HLA in healthy donors. The primer mix had 60 Vbeta and 13 Jbeta primers. Clones were sequenced by immunoSEQ multiplex PCR, and TCRdb holds only the in-frame ones, with some missing. The sample gives over 110,000 clones, approximately 78% of which show up once; roughly 5.6% is in the top ten. The sequencing input was PBMCs. These receptors were obtained from a woman between 40 and 55 years old in good health and CMV-seropositive.

This clone turned up a few times. V and J are TRBV15 and TRBJ1-2; 7 bases line up with TRBD1. V was clipped by 5 bases and J by 7 bases; unmatched bases: 10. The CDR3 extends over 14 amino acids. The germline V gene has CDR1 LNHNV and CDR2 YYDKDF (reference sequence). CDR3 in DNA: TGTGCCACCAGCCCGAACAGACAGGGCTCTGGCTACACCTTC. It specifies CATSPNRQGSGYTF.

The chain joins TRBV10-3 to TRBJ2-7; TRBD2 matches at 16 bases. The CDR3 extends over 16 amino acids. CDR1 ENHRY and CDR2 SYGVKD come from the germline V gene. J was trimmed by 3 bases and V by 5 bases; bases with no gene match: 4. The CDR3 spells CAISPGLAGGIYEQYF. The CDR3 DNA is TGTGCCATCAGTCCGGGACTAGCGGGAGGGATCTACGAGCAGTACTTC.

V usage is TRBV10-3 and J usage is TRBJ2-7; tentative D call: TRBD2 (6 bases). Germline values: CDR1 ENHRY, CDR2 SYGVKD. V was cut by 8 bases and J by 1 base, with 15 bases left in between. This CDR3 region has 14 residues. The CDR3 region is CAIREGGVSYEQYF. The CDR3 DNA reads as TGTGCCATCCGGGAAGGCGGGGTGTCCTACGAGCAGTACTTC.